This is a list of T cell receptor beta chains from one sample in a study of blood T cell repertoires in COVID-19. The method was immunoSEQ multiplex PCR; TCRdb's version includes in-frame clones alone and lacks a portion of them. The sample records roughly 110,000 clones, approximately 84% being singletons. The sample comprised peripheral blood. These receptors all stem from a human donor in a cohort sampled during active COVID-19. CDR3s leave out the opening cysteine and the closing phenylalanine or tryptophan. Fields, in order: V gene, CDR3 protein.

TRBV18,ASSPTTGDYQPQH
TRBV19,ASSSGGYEQY
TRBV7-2,ASSFPLGLAQETQY
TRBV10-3,AISDVYEQF
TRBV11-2,ASSSLRARTSSYNEQF
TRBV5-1,ASSEGVDGYT
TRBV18,ASSTNTEAF
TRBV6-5,ASSYSGTVQETQY
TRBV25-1,ASSKRSGPYSNQPQH
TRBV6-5,ASSAQGAGEQY
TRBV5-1,ASSLDTYGYT
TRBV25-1,ASRAQGRGYT
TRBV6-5,ASRPTSQETQY
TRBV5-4,ASSLDREVDGYT
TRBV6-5,ASSYSGLAGIGELF
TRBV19,ASRTTASGNTIY
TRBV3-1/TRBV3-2,ASSPFAGGVDEQF
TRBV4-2,ASSQELGSRQGSTEAF
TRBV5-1,ASSPGTGNADTQY
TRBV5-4,ASSRDRGISQH
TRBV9,ASTPGRGPYNEQF
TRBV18,ASSPGWAGGNTEAF
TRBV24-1,ATSDSLRGGFGGYT
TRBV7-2,ASSLLANTGELF
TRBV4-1,ASSRSGLAGETQY
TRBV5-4,ASSPRTGGTEAF
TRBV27,ASTVAAGGWNEQF
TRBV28,ASTRLAGVNTGELF
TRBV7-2,ASTQDYFNEQF
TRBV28,ASSYWTGGPQH
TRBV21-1,ASSKVSWTREGSYNEQF
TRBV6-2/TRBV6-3,ASSYGTSGIAGTDTQY
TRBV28,ASRGTGARSNQPQH
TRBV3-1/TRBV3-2,ASSHWGQVGTDTQY
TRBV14,ASSQAQVRSGWNTGELF
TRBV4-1,ASSPIEQGNLAKNIQY
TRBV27,ASARTSFGTDTQY
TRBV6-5,ASTPGSLTDTQY